The 10 T cell receptor beta chains given below trace back to one sample, sequenced in a study of T cell repertoires in cytomegalovirus infection. TCRdb redid the calling of the reads with MiXCR, one entry per CDR3 protein. The table shows around 450,000 distinct CDR3 sequences, with about 33% occurring only once. The material sequenced was PBMCs. These receptor sequences come from a human donor in good health (CMV status not recorded). Some clones in this sample may be carry-over from other donors' samples.

This clonotype has more than one count but fewer than ten. The chain has TRBV7-2 and TRBJ1-1; 9 bases map to TRBD1. The CDR3 covers 14 residues. J was trimmed by 6 bases and V by 5 bases; bases with no gene match: 7. CDR1 is SGHTA and CDR2 is FQGNSA in the germline V gene. The CDR3 DNA reads TGTGCCAGCAGCACAAACGACAGGGGGGCTGAAGCTTTCTTT. Translation: CASSTNDRGAEAFF.

The chain recombines TRBV10-2 with TRBJ1-2, with TRBD1 identical over 8 bases. This CDR3 is built from 14 residues. V trimming: 7 bases; J trimming: 0 bases; junction bases outside the gene matches: 4. Germline values: CDR1 WSHSY, CDR2 SAAADI. The CDR3 sequence: CASTGTGANYGYTF. The CDR3 DNA reads as TGCGCCAGCACCGGGACAGGAGCTAACTATGGCTACACCTTC.

For this clonotype: Since a much larger clone is just one base distant, this may be a read error. The CDR3: CASSWTGEGEHYF. The DNA for the CDR3 is TGTGCCAGCAGCTGGACAGGGGAGGGCGAGCATTACTTC. The chain joins TRBV7-2 to TRBJ2-7, with 9 bases matching TRBD1. CDR1 is SGHTA, CDR2 FQGNSA, per germline. The CDR3 spans 13 residues.

V gene TRBV6-5 combines with J gene TRBJ1-5, with D maybe TRBD1 (5 bases). CDR3 size: 14 residues. The V and J ends lost 4 bases and 3 bases respectively, with 10 bases between them. CDR1 and CDR2 (germline): MNHEY, SVGAGI. CDR3 region: CASSSGDPNQPQHF. The CDR3 nucleotides are TGTGCCAGCAGTTCGGGGGACCCCAATCAGCCCCAGCATTTT.

Concerning this clonotype: The junction departs from germline at one end; a sequencing error may be responsible. The chain is built from TRBV7-9 and TRBJ2-3; 8 bases are shared with TRBD2. Germline CDR1 is SEHNR and CDR2 is FQNEAQ (reference sequence). The CDR3 sequence is 20 residues long. DNA for the CDR3: TGTGCCAGCAGCTGGACCCCACTTAGCGGGGTTTCTTCGGTAACAGAGACGCAGTATTTT. Its translation: CASSWTPLSGVSSVTETQYF.

The gene calls are TRBV20-1 and TRBJ2-1, with 9 positions matching TRBD2. V lost 0 bases, J lost 6 bases, and 18 bases stayed unmatched. Germline V CDR1 and CDR2: DFQATT, SNEGSKA (reference sequence). This CDR3 region has 19 residues. The CDR3 DNA reads as TGCAGTGCTAGAGATCACGTTAGTCTAGCGGGGCTCCCACGCAATGAGCAGTTCTTC. This gives the protein CSARDHVSLAGLPRNEQFF.

On this clonotype itself: A much larger clonotype is one base distant, so this may be a read error. This rearrangement joins TRBV7-2 to TRBJ1-5, with 7 bases fitting TRBD1. Germline V gene sequence: CDR1 SGHTA, CDR2 FQGNSA. CDR3 size: 15 residues. The CDR3 reads CASSLSQGSNQPQRF. CDR3 nucleotide sequence: TGTGCCAGCAGCTTATCACAGGGGAGCAATCAGCCCCAGCGTTTT. Looking up the rest from reference TRBV7-2 and TRBJ1-5 gives the full variable domain: GAGVSQSPSNKVTEKGKDVELRCDPISGHTALYWYRQSLGQGLEFLIYFQGNSAPDKSGLPSDRFSAERTGGSVSTLTIQRTQQEDSAVYLCASSLSQGSNQPQRFGDGTRLSIL.

CDR3 nucleotide sequence: TGTGCCAGTAGTATTTTATGGACGGACATTGAAGCTTTCTTT. Protein: CASSILWTDIEAFF. The rearrangement uses TRBV19 and TRBJ1-1, with D perhaps TRBD1 (5 bases). V lost 3 bases and J 7 bases, leaving 15 bases between the germline ends. Germline V CDR1 and CDR2: LNHDA, SQIVND (reference sequence). The CDR3 covers 14 residues.

This clonotype was counted ten times or more. The V and J genes are TRBV7-2 and TRBJ1-5; D ambiguous. Germline V gene sequence: CDR1 SGHTA, CDR2 FQGNSA. The V end lost 4 bases, the J end lost 9 bases, and 13 bases lay between the germline ends. The length of the CDR3 is 13 residues. The CDR3 here is CASSSVPLGPQHF. The CDR3 bases are TGTGCCAGCAGCTCCGTACCGCTAGGGCCCCAGCATTTT.

This clonotype was counted many times. The chain recombines TRBV7-9 with TRBJ1-1; 8 nucleotides line up with TRBD1. The CDR3 is 16 residues long. Germline V gene lookup returns CDR1 SEHNR and CDR2 FQNEAQ (reference sequence). After removal of 2 bases from V and 1 base from J, the junction contained 6 bases not matched to a gene. CDR3 coding DNA: TGTGCCAGCAGCTTAAGGGCAGGGGGCCGGAACACTGAAGCTTTCTTT. Its translation: CASSLRAGGRNTEAFF.